The 13 T cell receptor beta chains below all came from one sample that was sequenced in a study of OX40 agonist ivuxolimab in advanced cancers. Produced via immunoSEQ multiplex PCR; TCRdb's table is partial and in-frame only. The repertoire includes about 3,400 clones, around 78% of them detected once, and about 40% sits in the top ten. This material consisted of CD4+ or CD8+ T cells sorted from blood, taken in a trial of the OX40 agonist ivuxolimab. The receptors were gathered from an adult with an advanced solid tumor such as melanoma, head and neck, liver or kidney cancer.

This clone was found once. V gene TRBV28 combines with J gene TRBJ1-2; perhaps TRBD1 as D (6 bases). The CDR3 spans 17 residues. The germline gives CDR1 MDHEN, CDR2 SYDVKM. V lost 4 bases and J 2 bases, leaving 20 bases between the germline ends. For the CDR3, the DNA is TGTGCCAGCAGTTACCCCCCTCCGGGACACTCCAACTATGGCTACACCTTC. Translated, it gives CASSYPPPGHSNYGYTF.

The V gene is TRBV14, the J gene TRBJ2-1; TRBD2 aligns across 10 bases. The V gene's germline CDR1 is SGHDN and CDR2 FVKESK. The CDR3 extends over 15 amino acids. Trimming at V came to 4 bases and at J to 8 bases, leaving 8 bases not matched to a gene. For the CDR3, the DNA is TGTGCCAGCAGCCTCCTAGCGGGGGTATTGGATGAGCAGTTCTTC. Translation gives CASSLLAGVLDEQFF. Full variable domain (outside the CDR3, taken from reference TRBV14 and TRBJ2-1): EAGVTQFPSHSVIEKGQTVTLRCDPISGHDNLYWYRRVMGKEIKFLLHFVKESKQDESGMPNNRFLAERTGGTYSTLKVQPAELEDSGVYFCASSLLAGVLDEQFFGPGTRLTVL.

J is TRBJ1-3 and V is TRBV18; 10 bases line up with TRBD1. Germline CDR1 is KGHSH and CDR2 is LQKENI. J lost 4 bases, V lost 6 bases, and 9 bases had no gene match. This CDR3 is 16 amino acids long. In DNA form, the CDR3 reads TGTGCCAGCTCGACGACAGGGGGCGAGATCGGAAACACCATATATTTT. It translates to CASSTTGGEIGNTIYF.

V is TRBV19 and J is TRBJ1-1; tentative D call: TRBD1 (6 bases). This CDR3 comprises 15 residues. Germline CDR1 reads LNHDA; CDR2 reads SQIVND (reference sequence). The V end lost 2 bases, the J end lost 6 bases, and 16 bases lay between the germline ends. The CDR3 here is CASSISPTGIAEAFF. CDR3 DNA: TGTGCCAGTAGTATATCTCCAACAGGGATAGCTGAAGCTTTCTTT.

This chain connects TRBV5-1 to TRBJ2-7, with 9 bases aligning to TRBD1. The CDR3 has 15 residues. Germline V lookup: CDR1 SGHRS, CDR2 YFSETQ. The J segment lost 1 base and the V segment lost 4 bases, leaving 6 bases of the junction unmatched. CDR3 sequence (DNA): TGCGCCAGCAGCATTCCGGGACAGGGTTCCTACGAGCAGTACTTC. It yields the protein CASSIPGQGSYEQYF.

The rearrangement uses TRBV15 and TRBJ1-2, with D possibly matching TRBD1 (5 bases). Deletions cut 5 bases from V and 3 bases from J, with 13 bases between. The CDR3 length is 14 residues. The germline V gene has CDR1 LNHNV and CDR2 YYDKDF (reference sequence). The CDR3 loop reads CATSQTIGDYGYTF. In DNA, the CDR3 is TGTGCCACCAGCCAGACTATAGGGGACTATGGCTACACCTTC.

V is TRBV14 and J is TRBJ2-5; D is possibly TRBD1 (5 bases). The germline gives CDR1 SGHDN, CDR2 FVKESK. The length of the CDR3 is 14 residues. V was pared by 0 bases and J by 4 bases, with 9 bases between. CDR3 in amino acids: CASSQDLRVETQYF. In DNA form, the CDR3 reads TGTGCCAGCAGCCAAGATCTCAGGGTAGAGACCCAGTACTTC. Filled out from reference TRBV14 and TRBJ2-5, the complete variable domain reads EAGVTQFPSHSVIEKGQTVTLRCDPISGHDNLYWYRRVMGKEIKFLLHFVKESKQDESGMPNNRFLAERTGGTYSTLKVQPAELEDSGVYFCASSQDLRVETQYFGPGTRLLVL.

This clone was picked up a small number of times. V gene TRBV5-6 combines with J gene TRBJ2-7; TRBD2 matches 9 bases. The CDR3 totals 14 residues. Germline CDR1 SGHDT, CDR2 YYEEEE. Trimming cost V 6 bases and J 3 bases; bases outside gene matches: 7. CDR3 loop: CASTGLAGLYEQYF. The CDR3 DNA sequence: TGTGCCAGCACCGGGCTAGCGGGACTCTACGAGCAGTACTTC.

The V call is TRBV27, the J call TRBJ2-3, with a weak D call TRBD2 (6 bases). V was clipped by 4 bases and J by 2 bases, with 16 bases between them. The germline CDR1 and CDR2 sequences are MNHEY and SMNVEV (reference sequence). This CDR3 has 16 amino acids. This CDR3 is CASSWGPEGSTDTQYF. The CDR3 nucleotides are TGTGCCAGCAGTTGGGGCCCGGAGGGATCCACAGATACGCAGTATTTT.

This clone has just a few counts. The J gene is TRBJ2-3, the V gene TRBV6-1, with a tentative D call TRBD1 (6 bases). CDR1 MNHNS and CDR2 SASEGT come from the germline V gene. The CDR3 is 15 amino acids. V was cut by 3 bases and J by 5 bases, with 15 bases left in between. CDR3 in DNA: TGTGCCAGCAGTGAGGGGCACAGGGCGGTAGATACGCAGTATTTT. This translates into CASSEGHRAVDTQYF.

The gene calls are TRBV6-5 and TRBJ2-1; D not resolved. V gave up 0 bases and J gave up 7 bases, with 7 bases separating them. Germline CDR1 MNHEY, CDR2 SVGAGI. The CDR3 is made up of 13 amino acids. The CDR3 DNA reads as TGTGCCAGCAGTTACTCGAAAAATAATGAGCAGTTCTTC. It translates to CASSYSKNNEQFF.

This clone was counted a single time. CDR3 residues: CASSLPAGGPADTQYF. In nucleotides, the CDR3 is TGTGCCAGCAGCTTGCCAGCGGGGGGGCCGGCAGATACGCAGTATTTT. The gene calls are TRBV7-6 and TRBJ2-3, with TRBD2 matching 10 bases. V lost 3 bases and J lost 4; bases outside the gene matches: 7. Germline lookup yields CDR1 SGHVS and CDR2 FNYEAQ. This CDR3 is 16 amino acids long.

This rearrangement joins TRBV5-6 to TRBJ1-5; no reliable D call. CDR1 SGHDT and CDR2 YYEEEE come from the germline V gene. With 0 bases removed from V and 6 bases from J, the gap between germline ends came to 7 bases. This CDR3 contains 13 residues. The CDR3 nucleotides are TGTGCCAGCAGCTTGGGTTCAGGTCAGCCCCAGCATTTT. Amino acid sequence: CASSLGSGQPQHF.